This entry concerns a single T cell receptor beta chain. This sample stems from a study of blood T cell repertoires in COVID-19. The wider study: Specimens from acute and convalescent COVID-19 originated in the United States, Italy and Spain. The cDNA or gDNA used as material had been derived from T cells, B-cell-depleted T cells, or PBMCs.

In the study's own analysis: Nucleated cell counts were estimated from reference gene primer amplification. Data came from immunoSEQ multiplex PCR; TCRdb stores just in-frame clones and leaves some out. The D gene and trimming were derived from the DNA, and the V and J assignments and clone size from that table. This sample has 40,000 to 50,000 clones, with around 82% found just once. CDR1 is SNHLY, CDR2 FYNNEI, per germline. Trimming removed 2 bases from V and 4 bases from J, with 12 bases in between. The length of the CDR3 is 15 residues. The sample comprised peripheral blood. The chain has TRBV2 and TRBJ1-5; a weak D match, TRBD1 (5 bases). The receptor's source is a man aged 35 to 55 with active or convalescent COVID-19. CDR3 DNA: TGTGCCAGCAGTGAATGGGGGGTAGAGAATCAGCCCCAGCATTTT. It specifies CASSEWGVENQPQHF.